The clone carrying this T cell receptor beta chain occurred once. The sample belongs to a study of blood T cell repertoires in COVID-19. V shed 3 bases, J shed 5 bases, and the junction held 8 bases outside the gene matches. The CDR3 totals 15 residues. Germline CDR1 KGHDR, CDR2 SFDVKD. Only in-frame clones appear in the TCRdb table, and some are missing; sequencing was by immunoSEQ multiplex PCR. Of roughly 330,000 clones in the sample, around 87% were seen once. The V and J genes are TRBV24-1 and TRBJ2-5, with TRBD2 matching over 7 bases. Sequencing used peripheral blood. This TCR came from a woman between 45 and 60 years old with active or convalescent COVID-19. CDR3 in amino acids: CATSDPGGSGETQYF. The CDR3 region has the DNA TGTGCCACCAGTGATCCCGGCGGGAGTGGCGAGACCCAGTACTTC.